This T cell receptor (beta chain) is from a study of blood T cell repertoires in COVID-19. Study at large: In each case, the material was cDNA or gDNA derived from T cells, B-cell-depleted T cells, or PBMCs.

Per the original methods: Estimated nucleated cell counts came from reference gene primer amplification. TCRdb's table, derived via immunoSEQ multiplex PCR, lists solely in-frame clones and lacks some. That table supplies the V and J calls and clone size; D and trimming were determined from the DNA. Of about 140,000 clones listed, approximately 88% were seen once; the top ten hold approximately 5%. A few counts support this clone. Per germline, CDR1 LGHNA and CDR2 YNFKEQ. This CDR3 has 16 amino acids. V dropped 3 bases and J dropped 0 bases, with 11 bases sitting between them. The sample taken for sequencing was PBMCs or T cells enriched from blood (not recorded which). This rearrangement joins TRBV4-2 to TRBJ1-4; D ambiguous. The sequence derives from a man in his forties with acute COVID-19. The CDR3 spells CASSQAGGPTNEKLFF. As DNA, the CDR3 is TGTGCCAGCAGCCAGGCGGGAGGGCCAACTAATGAAAAACTGTTTTTT.